Below, 8 T cell receptor beta chains from the same sample are listed, as sequenced in a study of blood T cell repertoires in COVID-19. The repertoire was sequenced with immunoSEQ multiplex PCR; TCRdb's copy has only in-frame clones and lacks some. The profile shows 350,000 to 500,000 clones, nearly 90% of them singletons. Sequencing was carried out using PBMCs or T cells enriched from blood (not recorded which). The receptors stem from a woman in her late teens or twenties who had been exposed to COVID-19.

The genes are TRBV2 and TRBJ2-7; 9 nucleotides align to TRBD2. The CDR3 loop spans 15 amino acids. CDR1 is SNHLY, CDR2 FYNNEI, per germline. V was clipped by 6 bases and J by 2 bases; unmatched bases: 8. Written as DNA, the CDR3 is TGTGCCAGCAGGGAGTTGCCTAGCGGGACCTACGAGCAGTACTTC. Translating it yields CASRELPSGTYEQYF.

The chain links TRBV7-9 to TRBJ1-1; 10 nucleotides agree with TRBD1. The V and J ends lost 4 bases and 1 base, in that order; junction bases with no gene match: 9. There are 17 residues in the CDR3. Germline CDR1 is SEHNR and CDR2 is FQNEAQ (reference sequence). The CDR3: CASSSSLGQGTNTEAFF. The DNA for the CDR3 is TGTGCCAGCAGCTCCTCCTTGGGACAGGGGACGAACACTGAAGCTTTCTTT.

V is TRBV3-1 (or the pseudogene TRBV3-2) and J is TRBJ2-7; 7 bases agree with TRBD2. V dropped 6 bases and J dropped 2; count of bases not matched to a gene: 4. Germline loops: CDR1 LGHDT, CDR2 YNNKEL (reference sequence). The CDR3 extends over 13 amino acids. The CDR3 loop is CASRPGTTYEQYF. The CDR3 bases are TGTGCCAGCAGACCCGGGACTACCTACGAGCAGTACTTC.

This clone occurred once. The chain is built from TRBV5-1 and TRBJ1-4; 7 bases are shared with TRBD1. The CDR3 has 13 amino acids. The J segment lost 6 bases and the V segment lost 4 bases, leaving 3 bases of the junction unmatched. The germline gives CDR1 SGHRS, CDR2 YFSETQ. The CDR3 coding sequence is TGCGCCAGCAGCGGCGGACAGGATGAAAAACTGTTTTTT. Residues: CASSGGQDEKLFF.

The chain couples TRBV5-1 to TRBJ2-7; possible D gene TRBD1, 5 bases. Looked up from germline, CDR1 is SGHRS and CDR2 is YFSETQ. This CDR3 contains 15 residues. With 5 bases removed from V and 0 bases from J, the gap between germline ends came to 15 bases. CDR3 in amino acids: CASRSTGLSSYEQYF. CDR3 bases: TGCGCCAGCAGGTCTACAGGTCTAAGCTCCTACGAGCAGTACTTC.

Only a few counts were recorded for this clone. V gene TRBV28 combines with J gene TRBJ1-1; no definite D call. V gave up 2 bases and J gave up 4 bases, with 8 bases separating them. Germline-derived CDR1 and CDR2 are MDHEN and SYDVKM. The CDR3 has 13 residues. The CDR3, as DNA: TGTGCCAGCAGTTTAGGCTCACCCACTGAAGCTTTCTTT. Translation gives CASSLGSPTEAFF.

The chain carries TRBV5-5 and TRBJ2-3; tentatively, D is TRBD2 (6 bases). The CDR3 runs to 15 residues. V was pared by 1 base and J by 1 base, with 10 bases between. CDR1 is SGHKS, CDR2 YYEKEE, per germline (reference sequence). Written as DNA, the CDR3 is TGTGCCAGCAGCTTGTTGCGGGGCCGCACAGATACGCAGTATTTT. Its protein product is CASSLLRGRTDTQYF.

The chain combines TRBV2 with TRBJ2-7; 8 nucleotides align to TRBD1. CDR1 is SNHLY, CDR2 FYNNEI, per germline. Trimming removed 6 bases from V and 5 bases from J; junction bases left unmatched: 6. The CDR3 runs 13 residues. This CDR3 is CASRGQGTNEQYF. DNA of the CDR3: TGTGCCAGCAGAGGACAGGGAACGAACGAGCAGTACTTC.